This is a list of T cell receptor beta chains from one sample in a study of CD8 T cells in Susac syndrome. Using its own MiXCR run on the immunoSEQ multiplex PCR reads, TCRdb lists one record per CDR3 protein. The sample holds more than 100,000 distinct CDR3 sequences, approximately 96% seen once. Sequenced sample: CD4+ T cells from PBMCs. These receptor sequences come from a human donor with Susac syndrome. Each CDR3 is given with its conserved first and last residue. D genes are given only for firm matches. For some rows the clone size is stated as once, few or many, or as a class when expanded; others skip it.

TRBJ2-7,.,TRBV9,.,CASSAHGGPPYEQYF,TGTGCCAGCAGCGCACACGGTGGTCCCCCCTACGAGCAGTACTTC
TRBJ2-5,.,TRBV29-1,TRBD1,CSVRMGQGMQTQYF,TGCAGCGTACGTATGGGACAGGGTATGCAGACCCAGTACTTC
TRBJ2-7,.,TRBV11-2,.,CASSSNTGSSYEQYF,TGTGCCAGCAGCTCAAATACCGGGTCCTCCTACGAGCAGTACTTC
TRBJ2-1,.,TRBV20-1,.,CSASLGGQASYNEQFF,TGCAGTGCTTCCTTGGGAGGACAGGCATCCTACAATGAGCAGTTCTTC
TRBJ1-1,.,TRBV7-2,.,CASSLERALNTEAFF,TGTGCCAGCAGCTTAGAGCGGGCGTTGAACACTGAAGCTTTCTTT
TRBJ2-2,.,TRBV6-2/TRBV6-3,.,CASIGSDTGELFF,TGTGCCAGCATTGGGTCTGACACCGGGGAGCTGTTTTTT
TRBJ1-5,.,TRBV7-3,.,CASSLGGPNSNQPQHF,TGTGCCAGCAGCTTAGGGGGACCGAATAGCAATCAGCCCCAGCATTTT
TRBJ1-5,.,TRBV24-1,.,CATSASNQPQHF,TGTGCCACCAGTGCGAGCAATCAGCCCCAGCATTTT
TRBJ2-5,.,TRBV24-1,TRBD1,CATSDAGQDGTQYF,TGTGCCACCAGTGACGCGGGACAGGATGGGACCCAGTACTTC
TRBJ1-1,.,TRBV3-1,.,CASSQAGTNTEAFF,TGTGCCAGCAGCCAAGCAGGAACGAACACTGAAGCTTTCTTT
TRBJ1-2,.,TRBV20-1,TRBD1,CSARGTGNGYTF,TGCAGTGCTAGAGGGACAGGGAATGGCTACACCTTC
TRBJ2-1,.,TRBV4-1,TRBD2,CASSQHAGVSYNEQFF,TGCGCCAGCAGCCAACACGCGGGAGTCTCCTACAATGAGCAGTTCTTC
TRBJ2-7,.,TRBV14,.,CASSRTTDYIAYF,TGTGCCAGCAGCCGAACCACGGATTACATAGCGTACTTC
TRBJ1-5,.,TRBV7-9,.,CASGVGQPGQPQHF,TGTGCCAGCGGCGTGGGGCAGCCGGGGCAGCCCCAGCATTTT
TRBJ2-5,.,TRBV7-9,.,CASGKEGQYF,TGTGCCAGCGGAAAGGAGGGCCAGTACTTC
TRBJ2-2,.,TRBV27,.,CASSLPTGELFF,TGTGCCAGCAGTTTGCCTACCGGGGAGCTGTTTTTT
TRBJ2-7,.,TRBV27,TRBD2,CASSKTAGPGEQYF,TGTGCCAGCAGTAAGACAGCGGGGCCGGGGGAGCAGTACTTC
TRBJ2-7,.,TRBV29-1,TRBD1,CSARDRGLYEQYF,TGCAGCGCCAGGGACAGGGGGCTGTACGAGCAGTACTTC
TRBJ1-5,.,TRBV12-3/TRBV12-4,.,CASSLSMQGQPQHF,TGTGCCAGCAGTTTATCCATGCAGGGACAGCCCCAGCATTTT
TRBJ2-5,.,TRBV29-1,TRBD1,CSVVGTGGYQETQYF,TGCAGCGTTGTCGGGACAGGGGGTTACCAAGAGACCCAGTACTTC
TRBJ2-7,.,TRBV12-3/TRBV12-4,.,CASSPRRTASSYEQYF,TGTGCCAGCAGTCCACGTCGGACCGCTAGCTCCTACGAGCAGTACTTC
TRBJ1-1,.,TRBV5-1,.,CASSSLSGGASQAFF,TGCGCCAGCAGCTCCCTATCTGGCGGGGCTTCCCAAGCTTTCTTT
TRBJ2-3,.,TRBV12-3/TRBV12-4,TRBD1,CASGRDRAGDTQYF,TGTGCCAGCGGCCGGGACAGGGCGGGAGATACGCAGTATTTT
TRBJ2-1,.,TRBV5-1,TRBD2,CASSLRREENEQFF,TGCGCCAGCAGCTTAAGGCGGGAGGAGAATGAGCAGTTCTTC
TRBJ1-2,.,TRBV14,.,CASSRGSREGYTF,TGTGCCAGCAGCCGTGGCAGCCGCGAGGGCTACACCTTC
TRBJ2-2,.,TRBV20-1,.,CSAPRSLDTGELFF,TGCAGTGCTCCGCGGAGTCTAGACACCGGGGAGCTGTTTTTT
TRBJ2-7,once,TRBV9,TRBD2,CASSVGVAGPYEQYF,TGTGCCAGCAGCGTCGGAGTAGCGGGACCCTACGAGCAGTACTTC
TRBJ1-5,.,TRBV28,.,CASSPQRSAGNQPQHF,TGTGCCAGCAGTCCTCAAAGGTCGGCAGGCAATCAGCCCCAGCATTTT
TRBJ2-6,.,TRBV6-1,TRBD1,CASRQGSSGANVLTF,TGTGCCAGCCGACAGGGGAGCTCTGGGGCCAACGTCCTGACTTTC
TRBJ2-1,.,TRBV11-3,TRBD2,CASSFVGGNEQFF,TGTGCCAGCAGCTTCGTGGGGGGGAATGAGCAGTTCTTC
TRBJ2-3,.,TRBV9,TRBD2,CASSPRREGADTQYF,TGTGCCAGCAGCCCAAGGCGGGAGGGGGCAGATACGCAGTATTTT